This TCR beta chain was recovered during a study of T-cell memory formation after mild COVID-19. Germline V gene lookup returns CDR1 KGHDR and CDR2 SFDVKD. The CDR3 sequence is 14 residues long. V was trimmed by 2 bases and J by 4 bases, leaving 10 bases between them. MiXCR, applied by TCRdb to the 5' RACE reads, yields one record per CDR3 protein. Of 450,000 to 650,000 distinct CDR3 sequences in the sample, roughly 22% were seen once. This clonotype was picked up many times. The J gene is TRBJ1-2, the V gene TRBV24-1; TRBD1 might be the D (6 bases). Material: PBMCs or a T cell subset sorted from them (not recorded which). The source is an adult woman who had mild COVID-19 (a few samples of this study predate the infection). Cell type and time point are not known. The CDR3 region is CATSDSRGIYGYTF. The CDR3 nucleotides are TGTGCCACCAGTGATTCCAGGGGAATCTATGGCTACACCTTC.